This T cell receptor (beta chain) is drawn from a study of blood T cell repertoires in COVID-19. CDR1 SGDLS and CDR2 YYNGEE come from the germline V gene. The V end lost 4 bases, the J end lost 6 bases, and 3 bases lay between the germline ends. This CDR3 spans 10 amino acids. In the source study's methods: Amplification of reference gene primers was used by the study to estimate nucleated cell counts. Some clones are missing from TCRdb's copy, which holds only in-frame ones; the method was immunoSEQ multiplex PCR. V, J and clone size are taken as reported in that table, and D and trimming were inferred from the DNA itself. The table lists approximately 500,000 clones, 85% to 90% of them singletons. One Seattle source followed patients from active infection through their disease course.

The TCR sequence derives from a woman aged 50 to 60 with COVID-19, enrolled during active disease. The chain has TRBV9 and TRBJ2-3; the D is unclear. The material sequenced was peripheral blood. The CDR3 is CASSSDTQYF. The CDR3 region has the DNA TGTGCCAGCAGCTCTGATACGCAGTATTTT.